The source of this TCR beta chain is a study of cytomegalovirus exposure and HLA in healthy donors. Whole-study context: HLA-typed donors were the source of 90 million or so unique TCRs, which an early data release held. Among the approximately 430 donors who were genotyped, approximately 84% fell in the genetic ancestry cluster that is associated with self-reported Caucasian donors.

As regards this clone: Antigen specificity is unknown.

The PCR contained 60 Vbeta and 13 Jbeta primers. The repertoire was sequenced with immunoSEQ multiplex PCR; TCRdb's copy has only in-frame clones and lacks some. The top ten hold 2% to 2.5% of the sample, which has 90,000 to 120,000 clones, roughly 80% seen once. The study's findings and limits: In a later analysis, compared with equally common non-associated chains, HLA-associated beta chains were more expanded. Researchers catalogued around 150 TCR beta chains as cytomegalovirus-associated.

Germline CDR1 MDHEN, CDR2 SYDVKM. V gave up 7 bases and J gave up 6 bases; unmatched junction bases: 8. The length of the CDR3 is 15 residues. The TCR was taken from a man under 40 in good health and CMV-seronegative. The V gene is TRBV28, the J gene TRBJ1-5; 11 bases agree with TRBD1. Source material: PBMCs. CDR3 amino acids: CASTGGTGGGQPQHF. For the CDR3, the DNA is TGTGCCAGCACCGGAGGGACAGGGGGGGGTCAGCCCCAGCATTTT.